This entry concerns a single TCR beta chain. Antigen unknown. Pooled samples include second doses given at about 4 or 12 weeks. The entry originates in a study of T cell responses to AZD1222 COVID-19 vaccine. This CDR3 has 14 amino acids. Germline assignment: CDR1 SGHDT and CDR2 YYEEEE. The germline V and J ends were trimmed by 0 bases and 2 bases, with 9 bases remaining between them. General study findings and limits: Once two AZD1222 doses were given, Spike-specific TCR breadth and depth went up. Vaccine-related CD4 TCRs covered spike, predominating at 160-218 and 743-854. Repertoire sampling was restricted to post-peak T cell response timepoints.

Using immunoSEQ multiplex PCR, the repertoire was profiled, and TCRdb retains in-frame clones only, with some absent. Of under 95,000 clones detected, around 90% appear once; the ten largest clones hold 11%. The genes are TRBV5-6 and TRBJ2-7; perhaps TRBD1 as D (6 bases). The clonotype comes from an adult who received the AZD1222 COVID-19 vaccine. Sequenced material: peripheral blood, taken 28 days after the second AZD1222 dose. DNA for the CDR3: TGTGCCAGCAGCTTGGATTGGACAGCCTACGAGCAGTACTTC. It yields the protein CASSLDWTAYEQYF.